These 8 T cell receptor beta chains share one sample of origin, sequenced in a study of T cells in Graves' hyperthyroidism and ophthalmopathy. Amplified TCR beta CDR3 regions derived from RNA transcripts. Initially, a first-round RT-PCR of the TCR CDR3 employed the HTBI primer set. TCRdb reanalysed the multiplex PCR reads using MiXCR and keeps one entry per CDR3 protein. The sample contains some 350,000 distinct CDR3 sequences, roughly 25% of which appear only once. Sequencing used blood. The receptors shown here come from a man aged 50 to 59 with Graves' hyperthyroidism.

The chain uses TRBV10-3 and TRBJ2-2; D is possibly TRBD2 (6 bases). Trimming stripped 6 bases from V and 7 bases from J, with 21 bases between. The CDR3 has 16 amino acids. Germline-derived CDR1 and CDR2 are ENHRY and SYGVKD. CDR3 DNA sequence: TGTGCCATCAGCCCAGCAGGACGGGAGTTCAGCGGGGAGCTGTTTTTT. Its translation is CAISPAGREFSGELFF.

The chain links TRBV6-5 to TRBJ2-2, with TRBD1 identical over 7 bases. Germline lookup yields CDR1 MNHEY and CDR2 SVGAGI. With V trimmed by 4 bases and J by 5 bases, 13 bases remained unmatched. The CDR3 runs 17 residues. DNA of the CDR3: TGTGCCAGCAGTTGGCAACGGGACAGCTACCTTACCGGGGAGCTGTTTTTT. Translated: CASSWQRDSYLTGELFF.

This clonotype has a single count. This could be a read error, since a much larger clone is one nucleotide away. Here the CDR3 DNA reads TGCAGTGCTAGGGACCCCCGGACTGGCGGATACAATGAGCAGTTCTTC. Translated: CSARDPRTGGYNEQFF. The gene calls are TRBV20-1 and TRBJ2-1; D is perhaps TRBD2 (5 bases). Germline V gene sequence: CDR1 DFQATT, CDR2 SNEGSKA (reference sequence). V was shortened by 3 bases and J by 4 bases, with 19 bases between the two germline ends. This CDR3 region has 16 residues.

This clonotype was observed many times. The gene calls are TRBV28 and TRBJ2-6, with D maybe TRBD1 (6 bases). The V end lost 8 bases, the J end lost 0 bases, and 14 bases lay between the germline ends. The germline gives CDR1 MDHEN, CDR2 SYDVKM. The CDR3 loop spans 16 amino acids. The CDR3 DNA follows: TGTGCCAGCGGGACCGGACAGAGCTCTGGGGCCAACGTCCTGACTTTC. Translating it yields CASGTGQSSGANVLTF.

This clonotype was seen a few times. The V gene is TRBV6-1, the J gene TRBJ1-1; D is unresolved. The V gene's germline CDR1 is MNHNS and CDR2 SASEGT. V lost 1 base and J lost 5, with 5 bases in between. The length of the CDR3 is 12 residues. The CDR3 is CASSEGWTEAFF. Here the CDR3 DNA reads TGTGCCAGCAGTGAAGGATGGACTGAAGCTTTCTTT.

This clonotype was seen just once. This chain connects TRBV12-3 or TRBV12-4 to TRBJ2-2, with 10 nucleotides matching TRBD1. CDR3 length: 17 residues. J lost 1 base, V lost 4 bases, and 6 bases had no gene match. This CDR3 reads CASSYPTGGGNTGELFF. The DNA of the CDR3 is TGTGCCAGCAGTTACCCGACAGGGGGCGGGAACACCGGGGAGCTGTTTTTT.

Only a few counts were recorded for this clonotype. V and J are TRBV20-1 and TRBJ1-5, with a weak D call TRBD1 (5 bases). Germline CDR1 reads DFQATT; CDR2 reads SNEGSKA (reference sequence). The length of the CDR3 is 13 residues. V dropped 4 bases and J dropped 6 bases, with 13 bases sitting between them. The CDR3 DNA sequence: TGCAGTGCTAAGGGGCAGGGCGGTCAGCCCCAGCATTTT. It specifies CSAKGQGGQPQHF.

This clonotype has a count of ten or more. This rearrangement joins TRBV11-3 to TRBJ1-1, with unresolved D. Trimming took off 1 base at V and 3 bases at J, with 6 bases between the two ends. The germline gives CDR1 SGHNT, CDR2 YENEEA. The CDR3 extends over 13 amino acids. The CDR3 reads CASSLAVYTEAFF. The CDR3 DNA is TGTGCCAGCAGCTTAGCGGTGTACACTGAAGCTTTCTTT.